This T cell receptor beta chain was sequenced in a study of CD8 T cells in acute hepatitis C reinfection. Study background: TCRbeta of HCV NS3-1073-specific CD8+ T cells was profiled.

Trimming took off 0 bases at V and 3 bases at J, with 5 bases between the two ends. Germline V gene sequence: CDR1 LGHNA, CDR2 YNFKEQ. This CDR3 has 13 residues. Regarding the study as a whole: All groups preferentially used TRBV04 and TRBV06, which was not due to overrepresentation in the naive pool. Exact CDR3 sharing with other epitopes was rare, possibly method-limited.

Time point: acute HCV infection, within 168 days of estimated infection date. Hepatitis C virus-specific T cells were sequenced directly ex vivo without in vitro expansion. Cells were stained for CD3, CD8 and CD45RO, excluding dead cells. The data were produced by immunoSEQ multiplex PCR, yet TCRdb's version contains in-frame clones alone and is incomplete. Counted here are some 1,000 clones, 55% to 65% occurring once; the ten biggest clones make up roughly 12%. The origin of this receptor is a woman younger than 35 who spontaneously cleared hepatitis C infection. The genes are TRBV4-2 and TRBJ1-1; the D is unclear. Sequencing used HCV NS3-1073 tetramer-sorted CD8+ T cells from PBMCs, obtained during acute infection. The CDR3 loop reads CASSQERYTEAFF. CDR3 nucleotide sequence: TGTGCCAGCAGCCAAGAGAGGTACACTGAAGCTTTCTTT.